Following are 15 T cell receptor beta chains from one sample sequenced in a study of blood T cell repertoires in COVID-19. Assay: immunoSEQ multiplex PCR; the TCRdb copy retains only in-frame clones and omits some. This sample has 100,000 to 150,000 clones; about 86% occur once, and the top ten carry 7.9%. The sequenced material came from peripheral blood. The receptors were gathered from a man aged 70 or older who had recovered from COVID-19.

The chain has TRBV28 and TRBJ1-5; tentative D call: TRBD1 (6 bases). This CDR3 is built from 12 residues. The germline V gene encodes CDR1 MDHEN and CDR2 SYDVKM. The CDR3 sequence is CAGQGSNQPQHF. The CDR3 bases are TGTGCGGGACAAGGGAGCAATCAGCCCCAGCATTTT.

The chain has TRBV11-2 and TRBJ2-1, with 7 bases identical to TRBD2. The CDR3 sequence is 14 residues long. With V trimmed by 5 bases and J by 7 bases, 8 bases remained unmatched. CDR1 and CDR2 from the germline V gene are SGHAT and FQNNGV. CDR3: CASSPQRGKNEQFF. The CDR3 DNA reads as TGTGCCAGCAGCCCCCAGCGGGGCAAAAATGAGCAGTTCTTC.

This clone was seen a few times. The chain combines TRBV10-3 with TRBJ2-5; TRBD2 matches at 12 bases. The CDR3 consists of 15 residues. The trim removed 5 bases at V and 4 bases at J, leaving 5 bases unmatched. Germline assignment: CDR1 ENHRY and CDR2 SYGVKD. In DNA form, the CDR3 reads TGTGCCATCAGTTCTAGCGGGGGGGCCCGAGAGACCCAGTACTTC. Protein sequence: CAISSSGGARETQYF.

V is TRBV7-9 and J is TRBJ2-1, with 9 bases identical to TRBD1. V trimming: 1 base; J trimming: 7 bases; junction bases outside the gene matches: 5. From germline, CDR1 is SEHNR and CDR2 FQNEAQ (reference sequence). This CDR3 spans 15 amino acids. The CDR3: CASSLVTDRGNEQFF. The CDR3 DNA follows: TGTGCCAGCAGCTTAGTAACCGACAGGGGGAATGAGCAGTTCTTC.

The V gene is TRBV5-1, the J gene TRBJ2-7, with TRBD1 matching 7 bases. Unmatched junction bases numbered 5, after V lost 0 bases and J lost 5 bases. The CDR3 totals 14 residues. Germline V CDR1 and CDR2: SGHRS, YFSETQ. DNA for the CDR3: TGCGCCAGCAGCTTGGACAGGGGTGTCGACGAGCAGTACTTC. Its translation is CASSLDRGVDEQYF.

V and J are TRBV28 and TRBJ1-5; no clear D. V was shortened by 7 bases and J by 5 bases, with 12 bases between the two germline ends. CDR3 size: 13 residues. Germline V gene sequence: CDR1 MDHEN, CDR2 SYDVKM. The DNA of the CDR3 is TGTGCCAGCACCTCCCCCGCAGATCAGCCCCAGCATTTT. Its protein is CASTSPADQPQHF.

The table lists this clone with a count of one. The chain carries TRBV6-5 and TRBJ1-1; 7 bases map to TRBD1. Per germline, CDR1 MNHEY and CDR2 SVGAGI. This CDR3 has 13 residues. The V segment lost 8 bases and the J segment 0 bases; nucleotides outside the gene matches: 3. The CDR3 sequence: CASGGQMNTEAFF. CDR3 DNA: TGTGCCAGCGGGGGACAGATGAACACTGAAGCTTTCTTT.

The CDR3 nucleotides are TGTGCCTGGACGGCAGGCACAACCTACGAGCAGTACTTC. This sequence encodes CAWTAGTTYEQYF. The rearrangement links TRBV30 to TRBJ2-7, with unresolved D. The CDR3 loop spans 13 amino acids. V was cut by 4 bases and J by 2 bases, with 12 bases left in between. CDR1 and CDR2 (germline): GTSNPN, SVGIG (reference sequence).

The chain couples TRBV5-6 to TRBJ2-5; D remains ambiguous. The CDR3 is made up of 13 amino acids. Germline-derived CDR1 and CDR2 are SGHDT and YYEEEE. The germline V and J ends were trimmed by 2 bases and 5 bases, with 10 bases remaining between them. CDR3 DNA: TGTGCCAGCAGCTTTCTAGGCTTGGAGACCCAGTACTTC. This translates into CASSFLGLETQYF.

The chain uses TRBV15 and TRBJ2-1; no clear D. Germline CDR1 and CDR2: LNHNV and YYDKDF (reference sequence). The CDR3 is 13 residues long. Trimming shortened V by 0 bases and J by 4 bases, and 4 bases separated the two germline ends. DNA for the CDR3: TGTGCCACCAGCAGAGATCGGTACAATGAGCAGTTCTTC. Encoded protein: CATSRDRYNEQFF.

This clone has just one count. The genes are TRBV5-1 and TRBJ2-2; D is unresolved. Trimming removed 7 bases from V and 1 base from J, with 14 bases in between. There are 15 residues in the CDR3. The germline V gene has CDR1 SGHRS and CDR2 YFSETQ. CDR3 bases: TGCGCCAGCGGCCGGAACAGCCTGAACACCGGGGAGCTGTTTTTT. This encodes CASGRNSLNTGELFF. The complete variable domain, with remaining parts taken from reference TRBV5-1 and TRBJ2-2, reads KAGVTQTPRYLIKTRGQQVTLSCSPISGHRSVSWYQQTPGQGLQFLFEYFSETQRNKGNFPGRFSGRQFSNSRSEMNVSTLELGDSALYLCASGRNSLNTGELFFGEGSRLTVL.

The CDR3 nucleotides are TGTGCCAGCAGCTCAGGGACTGACCCCATGTACAATGAGCAGTTCTTC. This codes for CASSSGTDPMYNEQFF. The V and J genes are TRBV7-8 and TRBJ2-1, with a tentative D call TRBD2 (6 bases). V gave up 4 bases and J gave up 4 bases, with 17 bases separating them. The CDR3 runs 16 residues. CDR1 is SGHVS, CDR2 FQNEAQ, per germline.

The J gene is TRBJ2-3, the V gene TRBV6-5; D is uncertain. V dropped 8 bases and J dropped 0 bases, with 12 bases sitting between them. Germline V CDR1 and CDR2: MNHEY, SVGAGI. This CDR3 has 14 amino acids. This CDR3 reads CASGRSSSTDTQYF. DNA for the CDR3: TGTGCCAGCGGTCGGTCTTCTAGCACAGATACGCAGTATTTT.

The sample holds a few counts of this clone. The chain couples TRBV27 to TRBJ2-1, with D possibly TRBD2 on 5 matching bases. V lost 5 bases and J lost 5, with 10 bases in between. CDR3 size: 13 residues. The V gene's germline CDR1 is MNHEY and CDR2 SMNVEV (reference sequence). The CDR3 is CASSLTRDNEQFF. DNA of the CDR3: TGTGCCAGCAGTCTCACTAGGGACAATGAGCAGTTCTTC.

J is TRBJ2-5 and V is TRBV7-6, with 8 bases aligning to TRBD1. Germline V gives CDR1 SGHVS, CDR2 FNYEAQ. V lost 2 bases to trimming and J lost 5 bases; unmatched junction nucleotides: 16. The CDR3 extends over 18 amino acids. The CDR3 sequence is CASSLTAGGSGGLETQYF. CDR3 coding DNA: TGTGCCAGCAGCTTAACGGCCGGGGGTTCAGGGGGCTTGGAGACCCAGTACTTC.